This T cell receptor (beta chain) was identified during a study of cytomegalovirus exposure and HLA in healthy donors (dated by TCRdb to 2015 to 2018). Regarding the research as a whole: According to an earlier analysis of 587 of the donors, about 190 million T cells yielded some 120 million unique TCR beta sequences and 276 Gb of sequence data. Roughly 300 gigabases of sequencing data and 78 million or so unique TCR sequences were included in an early release covering about 600 HLA-typed donors. The genetic ancestry cluster associated with self-reported Caucasian donors included about four fifths of the 398 genotyped donors. The study aimed to test whether signatures of past pathogen exposure could be identified by cataloging public T cell receptors. Using immunosequencing, the study profiled T cell repertoires from 500 to 800 subjects and related those repertoires to cytomegalovirus serostatus. Along with the approximately 600-subject first cohort, a separate validation cohort of over 90 different subjects was used. To predict cytomegalovirus infection status, the study brought together high-throughput TCR immunosequencing, statistical association of individual TCRs with disease status, and machine learning. To study patterns of TCR occurrence, a later analysis re-analyzed previously published TCR beta repertoires from 600 to 750 donors and added high-resolution HLA genotyping. Rather than drawing on any new phenotypic data, the later analysis identified candidate immune exposures from TCR beta sequences and the way those sequences occurred across donors. An earlier analysis of about 620 of the donors applied high-throughput TCR beta sequencing to assess whether each TCR beta V gene segment acted as functional or pseudogenic. Donor age, sex, ethnicity and CMV serostatus were compiled together with the repertoire data. A later genetic analysis used genome-wide SNP genotypes for 398 of the 666 donors, treating that subset as a discovery cohort. Every discovery cohort repertoire had been produced on one sequencing platform. HLA typing covered class I and class II loci at four-digit resolution. The number of donors typed differed by locus, with about 629-630 for A, B, C, DRB1 and DQB1, around 500 for DQA1, 600 to 610 for DPA1, and approximately 470 for DPB1. A few DR-DQ haplotypes were treated as single units for association and clustering because of strong linkage in the cohort. Among some 410 genotyped donors of the cohort, an average of about 240,000 unique TCR beta nucleotide sequences were sequenced per donor, roughly a sixth of them non-productive. The study at large found these results: Specific HLA alleles were associated with 15,000 to 20,000 TCR beta sequences at a false discovery rate of 0.05 in a later analysis. In a later analysis, the rate of TCR association differed among HLA loci, with DRB1 alleles having the most associated TCRs and HLA-C alleles having the fewest. A further reported finding was that TCR beta sequences accurately predicted the HLA-A and HLA-B alleles for most subjects in the first cohort. In vitro tests confirmed that a few of the cytomegalovirus-associated TCR beta chains recognize cytomegalovirus antigens. Compared with equally common non-associated chains, HLA-associated TCR beta chains in a later analysis were more clonally expanded and had lower generation probabilities. Only TCR beta chains were sequenced in this cohort, and the absence of alpha or paired-chain data limited detectable features. The only immune exposure information available for the cohort was CMV serostatus. The authors suggested that the approach could potentially be extended to other disease states and immunological phenotypes. The classifier was reported to diagnose cytomegalovirus status with high specificity and sensitivity in both the original cohort and the validation cohort. A later analysis reported that several top co-occurrence clusters appeared linked to parvovirus B19, influenza, CMV and Epstein-Barr virus. Strong co-occurrence of HLA alleles, especially DR and DQ, made assigning TCR associations to individual alleles difficult. The 87-base-pair reads could not distinguish some IMGT-functional V segments, including TRBV6-2 and TRBV6-3, so those segments were excluded. Sequencing depth was assumed to be roughly uniform across donors in the presence/absence analyses, though that assumption may not hold. The study listed approximately 160 TCR beta chains as associated with cytomegalovirus. Because counts were too low, roughly 18 rarely observed V segments, including chromosome 9 orphons, were left out of the earlier analysis of approximately 500 of the donors. Most CMV-associated TCR beta chains appeared to be HLA-restricted in a later analysis, and the HLA associations seemed to be driven largely by CMV exposure. Broadly in line with IMGT annotations, most TCR beta V segments showed up in productive rearrangements about 87% or about 30% of the time in an earlier analysis of around 600 of the donors. Because HLA typing was unavailable for some donors at each locus, only the typed subset was used in association tests. The sequencing pipeline was judged likely to have produced a cluster of highly shared sequence variants as a technical artifact. Linkage disequilibrium might explain the correlated functional status among segregating V segments, but an unknown experimental factor could not be ruled out. In a later genetic analysis, a missense DCLRE1C variant was associated with V-gene and J-gene trimming of TCR beta chains, and the association was replicated in an independent cohort. Compared with the 666-donor mean, donors in an Asian-associated ancestry cluster had fewer N-insertions in productive TCRs, according to a later genetic analysis. While some public TCRs were present in many individuals, most TCR sequences turned up only very rarely across donors.

Turning to this clone: Its binding antigen is unknown. No quality values exist for individual bases; no much larger clone is one base distant.

CDR3 length: 17 amino acids, cysteine to phenylalanine. Solely the CDR3 DNA is kept, with 51 bases framed from the first base. CDR1 LNHDA and CDR2 SQIVND were looked up in the germline V gene (reference sequence). The V end loses 7 bases and the J end loses 4 bases, and a stretch of 20 bases separates them. Receptor libraries were prepared by the immunoSEQ multiplex PCR assay. For the multiplex PCR, a mixture combining 60 forward primers for TCR Vbeta segments and 13 reverse primers for TCR Jbeta segments was used. The CDR3 region of rearranged TCR beta genes was amplified from genomic DNA by a multiplex PCR assay. The amplified TCR beta libraries were sequenced on the Illumina HiSeq System as 87-base-pair reads. From the authors' description of their analysis: Across the 500 to 700 repertoires, a later analysis counted 80 million or so unique TCR beta chains, around 11 million of which were shared by at least two donors. A nearest-neighbor algorithm error-corrected the raw reads and collapsed the reads into unique sequences, merging closely related sequences to remove PCR and sequencing errors. CDR3 sequences were aligned to IMGT reference sequences to assign V, D and J gene segments. For a sequence to be retained, a match of at least six nucleotides to both a V gene segment and a J gene segment was required. Rearrangements were called productive when the CDR3 lacked stop codons and stayed in frame with V and J; all others were non-productive. CDR3 was defined according to IMGT convention as the region running from the second conserved V-encoded cysteine to the conserved J-encoded phenylalanine. In an earlier analysis of around 600 of the donors, sequences lacking an unambiguous match to a single V gene segment were excluded. In an earlier analysis of some 590 of the donors, V segments were called functional above 56.7% productive rearrangements and were called segregating when the between-donor standard deviation exceeded 5%. A statistical classification framework was developed to diagnose cytomegalovirus status using the catalog of TCR beta chain sequences. V and J gene assignment, in a later analysis, came from comparing TCR nucleotide sequences with IMGT/GENE-DB human TR gene sequences. In a later analysis, CDR3 sequences and most-parsimonious VDJ recombination scenarios were assigned using the TCRdist pipeline. In a later analysis, each TCR beta chain was defined by its CDR3 amino acid sequence together with its V-gene family, and reads without a unique V-gene family were excluded. To address suspected cross-contamination and a sequencing artifact, a later analysis removed 550 to 750 highly shared, low-generation-probability nucleotide sequences. In a later analysis, a clonal expansion index was calculated for each public chain from normalized within-repertoire ranks of inferred template counts. In a later analysis, generation probabilities were computed using a VDJ recombination model fitted to out-of-frame rearrangements, and the results were checked against IGoR. A later analysis scored TCR-TCR, TCR-HLA and TCR-CMV co-occurrence with hypergeometric tests, applying a repertoire-size bias correction to TCR pairs. To estimate false discovery rates, a later analysis permuted the HLA or CMV assignments 20 times. In a later analysis, co-occurring TCRs were grouped with DBSCAN, and TCRdist sequence similarity was added when clustering was performed within HLA-allele-positive subsets. Repertoires with fewer than 30,000 or more than 120,000 public chains, plus five repertoires with anomalous nucleotide sharing, were excluded from co-occurrence clustering. The table was pulled from immuneACCESS by TCRdb, which kept in-frame rearrangements only. Such tables lose some clones; where checked, under half of the loss comes from unresolved V genes, and the rest has no known cause. That table is the source of V, J and clone size, and D and trimming were worked out from the DNA. In this sample the table shows 120,000 or so clones, over 70% of which occur a single time. Roughly 4% of the sample lies in the top ten.

The cohort consisted of more than 650 healthy bone marrow donors. At the time of sampling, all cohort members were nominally healthy, though unrecorded immune exposures were likely present. The donor tested CMV seropositive, placing the donor among the 289 seropositive members of the cohort. Each donor provided a peripheral blood sample, and peripheral blood mononuclear cells were used for TCR beta sequencing. The Qiagen DNeasy Blood Extraction Kit was used to extract genomic DNA from the blood cell samples. Rearrangement joined TRBV19 to TRBJ1-6; TRBD1 is perhaps the D gene, given 6 matching bases. Sequenced sample: PBMCs. This TCR came from a man between 18 and 35 years old in good health and CMV-seropositive. DNA sequence: TGTGCCAGTATAGAATACCAGGGGCGCCATTATAATTCACCCCTCCACTTT. Its translation reads: CASIEYQGRHYNSPLHF. The variable domain in full, with residues beyond the CDR3 obtained from the reference TRBV19 and TRBJ1-6 genes, is DGGITQSPKYLFRKEGQNVTLSCEQNLNHDAMYWYRQDPGQGLRLIYYSQIVNDFQKGDIAEGYSVSREKKESFPLTVTSAQKNPTAFYLCASIEYQGRHYNSPLHFGNGTRLTVT.